A selection of T cell receptor beta chains follows, all from one sample in a study of T-cell memory formation after mild COVID-19. TCRdb analysed the 5' RACE reads with MiXCR anew, one entry per CDR3 protein. The sample holds some 49,000 distinct CDR3 sequences; 27% are singletons and the top ten take about 39%. The sequenced sample consisted of PBMCs or a T cell subset sorted from them (not recorded which). The receptors come from a man between 18 and 35 years old who had mild COVID-19 (a few samples of this study predate the infection). Cell type and time point are not known. Both conserved end residues are part of each CDR3. A D gene is named only where the DNA matches it firmly. Some rows have no size entry. The others give once, few or many, or a class for an expanded clone.

clone_size,j_call,d_call,v_call,cdr3_aa,cdr3_nt
few,TRBJ1-5,NA,TRBV9,CASSVGGDASPQHF,TGTGCCAGCAGCGTAGGCGGGGACGCTTCTCCCCAGCATTTT
few,TRBJ2-1,TRBD1,TRBV4-2,CASSHLGTVVSNEQFF,TGTGCCAGCAGCCACCTGGGGACAGTCGTGAGCAATGAGCAGTTCTTC
NA,TRBJ1-1,NA,TRBV20-1,CSARRPPVDTEAFF,TGCAGTGCTAGACGACCGCCGGTTGACACTGAAGCTTTCTTT
once,TRBJ2-3,TRBD2,TRBV9,CASSSRGGRVGTDTQYF,TGTGCCAGCAGCTCTCGGGGGGGCCGGGTCGGCACAGATACGCAGTATTTT
NA,TRBJ1-5,NA,TRBV23-1,CASSHRTHYSNQPQHF,TGCGCCAGCAGTCACCGGACCCACTATAGCAATCAGCCCCAGCATTTT
NA,TRBJ2-7,TRBD1,TRBV4-1,CASSRDRGADEQYF,TGCGCCAGCAGCCGGGACAGGGGGGCGGACGAGCAGTACTTC
NA,TRBJ2-7,NA,TRBV7-9,CASSLTGSSYEQYF,TGTGCCAGCAGCTTAACAGGGAGCTCCTACGAGCAGTACTTC
NA,TRBJ2-3,TRBD2,TRBV15,CATSRDRRTRAFGDTQYF,TGTGCCACCAGCAGAGATAGGCGGACTAGAGCTTTCGGAGATACGCAGTATTTT
NA,TRBJ1-2,NA,TRBV20-1,CSARDGGYTF,TGCAGTGCTAGAGATGGTGGCTACACCTTC
NA,TRBJ1-3,NA,TRBV4-3,CASSPDRTSGNTIYF,TGCGCCAGCAGCCCTGACAGGACCTCTGGAAACACCATATATTTT
NA,TRBJ2-5,NA,TRBV29-1,CSVVRETQYF,TGCAGCGTTGTCCGGGAGACCCAGTACTTC
NA,TRBJ2-1,NA,TRBV11-2,CASSLARWYNEQFF,TGTGCCAGCAGCTTAGCCCGGTGGTACAATGAGCAGTTCTTC
NA,TRBJ1-2,TRBD1,TRBV19,CASTTAGQGIGYTF,TGTGCCAGTACCACCGCCGGACAGGGCATCGGCTACACCTTC
NA,TRBJ2-5,TRBD2,TRBV12-3/TRBV12-4,CASSFVSLTSGVIETQYF,TGTGCCAGCAGTTTTGTATCCCTCACTAGCGGGGTTATCGAGACCCAGTACTTC
NA,TRBJ1-1,NA,TRBV9,CASSPIMDSGAFF,TGTGCCAGCAGCCCTATCATGGACTCGGGAGCTTTCTTT
few,TRBJ2-5,NA,TRBV7-9,CASSPTGWETQYF,TGTGCCAGCAGCCCAACAGGGTGGGAGACCCAGTACTTC
few,TRBJ2-7,TRBD1,TRBV7-6,CASSLATGGSYEQYF,TGTGCCAGCAGCTTAGCTACAGGGGGCTCGTACGAGCAGTACTTC
NA,TRBJ2-2,NA,TRBV3-1,CASSQDLGANTGELFF,TGTGCCAGCAGCCAAGATTTGGGGGCAAACACCGGGGAGCTGTTTTTT
few,TRBJ1-2,NA,TRBV10-3,CAISESPLGVSDYGYTF,TGTGCCATCAGTGAGTCTCCGTTAGGGGTTAGCGACTATGGCTACACCTTC
few,TRBJ1-2,NA,TRBV12-3/TRBV12-4,CASSLGGLGYTF,TGTGCCAGCAGTTTGGGGGGACTAGGCTACACCTTC
NA,TRBJ1-5,TRBD1,TRBV6-6,CASEQGDQPQHF,TGTGCCAGTGAACAGGGGGATCAGCCCCAGCATTTT
NA,TRBJ2-1,NA,TRBV7-8,CASSATDYNEQFF,TGTGCCAGCAGCGCTACGGACTACAATGAGCAGTTCTTC